This TCR beta chain was obtained from a study of blood T cells in healthy people across ages. Sample-barcoded 5' priming and a J-beta primer mix drove a second PCR of roughly 6 to 12 cycles. Each sample provided no less than 2.5 million CDR3-containing paired-end reads. MiXCR was run by TCRdb on the 5' RACE reads, yielding one entry per CDR3 protein. The data contain nearly 1 million distinct CDR3 sequences, roughly 50% of them seen just once; the ten biggest clones take up about a fifth. Regarding this clonotype: One junction end does not reproduce the germline sequence, and a read error may be involved.

This TCR was sampled from a woman aged 55-75 years in good health. Sequencing was performed on blood.

The CDR3 region has the DNA TGTGCCAGCAGTTACTCTAGGTATGAGGGTAGCGGGAGGTCCTCCGAGCAGTACTTC. It is translated as CASSYSRYEGSGRSSEQYF. The chain recombines TRBV6-5 with TRBJ2-5; 10 positions match TRBD2. The tail of the sequence fits TRBJ2-7 better, so the J call may be wrong. Germline CDR1 and CDR2: MNHEY and SVGAGI. This CDR3 contains 19 residues.